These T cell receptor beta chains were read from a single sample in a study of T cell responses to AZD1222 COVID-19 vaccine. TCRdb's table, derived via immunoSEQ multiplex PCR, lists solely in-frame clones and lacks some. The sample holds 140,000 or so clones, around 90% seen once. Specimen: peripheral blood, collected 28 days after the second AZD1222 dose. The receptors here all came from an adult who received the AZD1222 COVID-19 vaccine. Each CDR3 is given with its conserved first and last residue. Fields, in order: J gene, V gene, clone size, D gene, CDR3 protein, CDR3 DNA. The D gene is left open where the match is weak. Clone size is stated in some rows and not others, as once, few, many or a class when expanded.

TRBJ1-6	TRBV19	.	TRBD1	CASRTDRAGNSPLHF	TGTGCCAGCCGTACCGACAGGGCCGGTAATTCACCCCTCCACTTT
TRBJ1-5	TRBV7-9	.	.	CASSSGAFSNQPQHF	TGTGCCAGCAGCTCCGGTGCCTTTAGCAATCAGCCCCAGCATTTT
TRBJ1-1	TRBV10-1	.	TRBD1	CASSNRGGTEAFF	TGCGCCAGCAGTAACAGGGGGGGCACTGAAGCTTTCTTT
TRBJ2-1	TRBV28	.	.	CASRLGAYNEQFF	TGTGCCAGCAGGTTAGGGGCTTACAATGAGCAGTTCTTC
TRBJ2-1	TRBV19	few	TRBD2	CASKESGGLYNEQFF	TGTGCCAGTAAAGAGTCGGGAGGACTTTACAATGAGCAGTTCTTC
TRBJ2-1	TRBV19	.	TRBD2	CASSMRLAGGLQARYNEQFF	TGTGCCAGTAGTATGCGCCTAGCGGGGGGTCTTCAAGCTCGCTACAATGAGCAGTTCTTC
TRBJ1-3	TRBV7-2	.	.	CASSLGAGSAGNTIYF	TGTGCCAGCAGCTTAGGGGCCGGGAGTGCTGGAAACACCATATATTTT
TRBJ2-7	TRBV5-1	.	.	CASAQNRGTYEQYF	TGCGCCAGCGCTCAAAATAGAGGGACGTACGAGCAGTACTTC
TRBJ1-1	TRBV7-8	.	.	CASSQTEGGSRVNTEAFF	TGTGCCAGCAGCCAGACGGAGGGGGGCTCTCGCGTGAACACTGAAGCTTTCTTT
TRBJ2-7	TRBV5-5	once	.	CASSLVGRSTYEQYF	TGTGCCAGCAGCTTGGTAGGGAGGTCTACCTACGAGCAGTACTTC
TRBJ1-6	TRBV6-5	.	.	CASSYSGVQDSPLHF	TGTGCCAGCAGTTACTCGGGGGTACAGGATTCACCCCTCCACTTT
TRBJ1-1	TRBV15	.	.	CATSPLLNTEAFF	TGTGCCACCAGTCCTCTCTTGAACACTGAAGCTTTCTTT
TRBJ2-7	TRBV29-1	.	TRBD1	CSVKDRVRDEQYF	TGCAGCGTAAAGGACAGGGTACGGGACGAGCAGTACTTC
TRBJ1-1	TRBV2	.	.	CASSIQSLNTEAFF	TGTGCCAGCAGCATACAGAGCCTGAACACTGAAGCTTTCTTT
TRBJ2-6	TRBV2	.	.	CASSELGSGANVLTF	TGTGCCAGCAGTGAATTGGGGTCTGGGGCCAACGTCCTGACTTTC
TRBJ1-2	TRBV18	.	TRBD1	CASSPAQGGAYGYTF	TGTGCCAGCTCACCAGCCCAGGGGGGGGCCTATGGCTACACCTTC
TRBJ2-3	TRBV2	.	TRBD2	CASSYGGGNTDTQYF	TGTGCCAGCAGTTATGGCGGGGGGAACACAGATACGCAGTATTTT
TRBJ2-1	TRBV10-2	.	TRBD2	CASGRTSGGLGYNEQFF	TGCGCCAGCGGAAGGACTAGCGGGGGGCTGGGCTACAATGAGCAGTTCTTC
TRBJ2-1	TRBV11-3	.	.	CASSLRGEQFF	TGTGCCAGCAGCCTCAGGGGTGAGCAGTTCTTC
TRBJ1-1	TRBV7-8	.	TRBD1	CASSLRAGTGLSNTEAFF	TGTGCCAGCAGCCTCCGGGCGGGGACAGGGCTCTCGAACACTGAAGCTTTCTTT
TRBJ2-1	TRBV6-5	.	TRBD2	CASSWTAGVVGNEQFF	TGTGCCAGCAGTTGGACAGCGGGAGTTGTTGGGAATGAGCAGTTCTTC
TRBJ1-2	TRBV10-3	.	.	CAIMSRAANYGYTF	TGTGCCATCATGAGTCGGGCAGCTAACTATGGCTACACCTTC
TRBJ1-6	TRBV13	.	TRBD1	CASSPGQGSPLHF	TGTGCCAGCAGCCCCGGACAGGGGTCACCCCTCCACTTT
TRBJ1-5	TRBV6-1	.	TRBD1	CASSATGTGGGNQPQHF	TGTGCCAGCAGTGCGACAGGGACCGGCGGAGGCAATCAGCCCCAGCATTTT
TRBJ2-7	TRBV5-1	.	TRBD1	CASSLGGQGFHEQYF	TGCGCCAGCAGCTTGGGTGGACAGGGGTTCCACGAGCAGTACTTC
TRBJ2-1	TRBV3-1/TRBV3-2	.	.	CASSQDWVDNEQFF	TGTGCCAGCAGCCAAGATTGGGTAGACAATGAGCAGTTCTTC
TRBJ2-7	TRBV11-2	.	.	CASSLSGGSSSYEQYF	TGTGCCAGCAGCTTATCTGGGGGCTCGAGCTCCTACGAGCAGTACTTC
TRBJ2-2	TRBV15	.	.	CATSKPTGELFF	TGTGCCACCAGCAAGCCTACCGGGGAGCTGTTTTTT
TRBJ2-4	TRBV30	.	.	CAWAINDREVRNF	TGTGCCTGGGCAATCAACGACAGGGAGGTGAGAAACTTC
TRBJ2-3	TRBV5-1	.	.	CASSLAGDRTDTQYF	TGCGCCAGCAGCTTGGCGGGGGACCGCACAGATACGCAGTATTTT
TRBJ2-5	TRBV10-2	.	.	CASSEYGRQETQYF	TGCGCCAGCAGTGAGTATGGCCGCCAAGAGACCCAGTACTTC
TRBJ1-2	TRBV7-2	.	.	CASMWPGAHYGYTF	TGTGCCAGCATGTGGCCAGGGGCCCACTATGGCTACACCTTC
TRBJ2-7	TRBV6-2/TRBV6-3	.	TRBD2	CASSYVGRQRGLNSYEQYF	TGTGCCAGCAGTTACGTCGGGCGACAGCGGGGGCTGAATTCCTACGAGCAGTACTTC
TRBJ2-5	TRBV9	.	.	CASSSRQVGVGETQYF	TGTGCCAGCAGCTCCCGACAGGTCGGGGTGGGGGAGACCCAGTACTTC
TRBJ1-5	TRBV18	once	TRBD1	CASSSGTGANQPQHF	TGTGCCAGCTCATCCGGGACAGGGGCCAATCAGCCCCAGCATTTT
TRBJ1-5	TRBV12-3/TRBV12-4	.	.	CASSLRQNQPQHF	TGTGCCAGCAGTTTGAGGCAGAATCAGCCCCAGCATTTT
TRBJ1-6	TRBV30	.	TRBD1	CAWSPGQSNSPLHF	TGTGCCTGGAGCCCGGGACAGAGTAATTCACCCCTCCACTTT
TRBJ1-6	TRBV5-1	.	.	CASSSAPGDPLHF	TGCGCCAGCAGCTCGGCGCCCGGCGACCCCCTCCACTTT
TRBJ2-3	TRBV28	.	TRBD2	CASSLFGGGGTDTQYF	TGTGCCAGCAGTTTATTCGGCGGGGGGGGCACAGATACGCAGTATTTT
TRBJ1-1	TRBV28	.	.	CASSLWRVEAFF	TGTGCCAGCAGTTTATGGAGGGTCGAAGCTTTCTTT
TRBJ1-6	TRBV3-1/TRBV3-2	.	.	CASSQDRLPLHF	TGTGCCAGCAGCCAAGACCGATTACCCCTCCACTTT
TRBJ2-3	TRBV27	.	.	CASTRSDTDTQYF	TGTGCCAGCACCCGAAGTGATACAGATACGCAGTATTTT
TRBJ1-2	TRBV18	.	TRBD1	CASSTGTDYGYTF	TGTGCCAGCTCAACAGGGACAGACTATGGCTACACCTTC
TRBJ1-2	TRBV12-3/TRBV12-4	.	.	CASTKIQSYGYTF	TGTGCCAGCACCAAGATACAGAGCTATGGCTACACCTTC
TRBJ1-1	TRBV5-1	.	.	CASRFDSFNTEAFF	TGCGCCAGTAGGTTCGATAGTTTTAACACTGAAGCTTTCTTT
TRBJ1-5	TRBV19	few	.	CASSLQLGQPQHF	TGTGCCAGTAGTCTCCAATTGGGTCAGCCCCAGCATTTT
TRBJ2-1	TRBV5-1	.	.	CASSPQGLSSYNEQFF	TGCGCCAGCAGCCCGCAGGGGCTTAGCTCCTACAATGAGCAGTTCTTC
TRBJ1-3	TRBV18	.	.	CASSDSRSGNTIYF	TGTGCCAGCTCAGACAGCCGCTCTGGAAACACCATATATTTT
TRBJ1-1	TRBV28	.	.	CASSQVSVNTEAFF	TGTGCCAGCAGTCAAGTTTCGGTGAACACTGAAGCTTTCTTT
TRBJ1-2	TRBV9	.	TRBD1	CASSGDRVLAGYTF	TGTGCCAGCAGCGGGGACAGGGTTCTTGCTGGCTACACCTTC
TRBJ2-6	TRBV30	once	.	CAWNRGAYNWANVLTF	TGTGCCTGGAATAGGGGGGCGTACAATTGGGCCAACGTCCTGACTTTC
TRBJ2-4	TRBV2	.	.	CASRGSHPIQYF	TGTGCCAGCAGGGGTTCCCACCCCATTCAGTACTTC
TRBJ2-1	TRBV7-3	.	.	CASSLKPMDNEQFF	TGTGCCAGCAGCTTAAAACCGATGGACAATGAGCAGTTCTTC
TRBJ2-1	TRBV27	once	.	CASGNNEQFF	TGTGCCAGCGGCAACAATGAGCAGTTCTTC
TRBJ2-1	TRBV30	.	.	CAWKRPGTHNEQFF	TGTGCCTGGAAGCGCCCCGGGACCCACAATGAGCAGTTCTTC
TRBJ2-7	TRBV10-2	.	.	CASSERGTHLYEQYF	TGCGCCAGCAGTGAGAGGGGCACGCATCTCTACGAGCAGTACTTC
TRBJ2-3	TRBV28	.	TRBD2	CASSLASGRPGDTQYF	TGTGCCAGCAGTTTGGCAAGCGGGAGGCCCGGGGATACGCAGTATTTT
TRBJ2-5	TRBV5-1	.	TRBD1	CASSQRQGDPGETQYF	TGCGCCAGCAGCCAGAGACAGGGTGACCCGGGGGAGACCCAGTACTTC
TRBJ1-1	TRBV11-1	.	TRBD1	CASTVTGGTEAFF	TGTGCCAGCACCGTAACAGGGGGCACTGAAGCTTTCTTT